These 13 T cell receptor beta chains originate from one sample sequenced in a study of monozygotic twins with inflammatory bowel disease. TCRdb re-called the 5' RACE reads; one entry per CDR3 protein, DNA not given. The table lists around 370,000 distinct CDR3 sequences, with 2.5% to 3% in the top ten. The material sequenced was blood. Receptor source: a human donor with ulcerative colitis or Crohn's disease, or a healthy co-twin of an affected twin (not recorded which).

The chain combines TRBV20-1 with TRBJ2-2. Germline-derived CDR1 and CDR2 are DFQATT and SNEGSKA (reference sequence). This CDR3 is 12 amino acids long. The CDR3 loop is CSARLFTGELFF.

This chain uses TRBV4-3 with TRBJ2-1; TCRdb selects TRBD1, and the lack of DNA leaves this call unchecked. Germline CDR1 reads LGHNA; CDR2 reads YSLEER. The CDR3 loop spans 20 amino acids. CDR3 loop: CASSQEFGDFGGASYNEQFF.

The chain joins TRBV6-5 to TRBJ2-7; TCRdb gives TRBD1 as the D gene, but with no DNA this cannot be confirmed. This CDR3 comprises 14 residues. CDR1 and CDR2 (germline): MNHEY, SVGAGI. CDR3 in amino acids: CASSYQGKLYEQYF.

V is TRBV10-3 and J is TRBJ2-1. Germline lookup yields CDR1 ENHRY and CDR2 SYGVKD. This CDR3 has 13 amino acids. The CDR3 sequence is CAISDRIVNEQFF.

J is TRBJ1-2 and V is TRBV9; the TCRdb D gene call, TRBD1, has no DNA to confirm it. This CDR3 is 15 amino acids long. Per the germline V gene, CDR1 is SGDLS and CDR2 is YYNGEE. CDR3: CASSVGQGNQDGYTF.

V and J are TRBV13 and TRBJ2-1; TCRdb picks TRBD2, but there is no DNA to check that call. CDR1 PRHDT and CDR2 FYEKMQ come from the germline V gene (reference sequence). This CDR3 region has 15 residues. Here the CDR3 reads CASSLEGLSNNEQFF. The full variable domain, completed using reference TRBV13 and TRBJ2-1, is AAGVIQSPRHLIKEKRETATLKCYPIPRHDTVYWYQQGPGQDPQFLISFYEKMQSDKGSIPDRFSAQQFSDYHSELNMSSLELGDSALYFCASSLEGLSNNEQFFGPGTRLTVL.

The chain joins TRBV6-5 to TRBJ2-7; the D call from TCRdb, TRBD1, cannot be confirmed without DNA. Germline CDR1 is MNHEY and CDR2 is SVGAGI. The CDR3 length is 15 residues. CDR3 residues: CASSYWSGGGYEQYF.

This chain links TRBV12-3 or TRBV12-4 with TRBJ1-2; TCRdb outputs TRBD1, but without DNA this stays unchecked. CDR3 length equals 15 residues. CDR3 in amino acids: CASSLMARTGYGYTF.

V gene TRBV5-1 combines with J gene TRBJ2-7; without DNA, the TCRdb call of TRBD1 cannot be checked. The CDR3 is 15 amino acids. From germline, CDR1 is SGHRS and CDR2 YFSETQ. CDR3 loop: CASSLLGAESGEQYF.

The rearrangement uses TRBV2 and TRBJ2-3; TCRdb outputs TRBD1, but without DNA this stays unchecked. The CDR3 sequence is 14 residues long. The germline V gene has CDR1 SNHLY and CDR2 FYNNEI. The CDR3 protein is CATKGGQGTDTQYF.

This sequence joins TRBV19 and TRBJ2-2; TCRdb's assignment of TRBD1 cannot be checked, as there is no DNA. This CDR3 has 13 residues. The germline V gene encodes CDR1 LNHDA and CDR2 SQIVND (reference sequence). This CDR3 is CASSGHRTGELFF.

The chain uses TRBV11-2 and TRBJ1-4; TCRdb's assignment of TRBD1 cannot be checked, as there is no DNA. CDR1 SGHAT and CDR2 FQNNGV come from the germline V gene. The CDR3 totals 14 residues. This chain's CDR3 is CASSRGTPNEKLFF. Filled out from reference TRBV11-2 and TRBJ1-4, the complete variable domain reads EAGVAQSPRYKIIEKRQSVAFWCNPISGHATLYWYQQILGQGPKLLIQFQNNGVVDDSQLPKDRFSAERLKGVDSTLKIQPAKLEDSAVYLCASSRGTPNEKLFFGSGTQLSVL.

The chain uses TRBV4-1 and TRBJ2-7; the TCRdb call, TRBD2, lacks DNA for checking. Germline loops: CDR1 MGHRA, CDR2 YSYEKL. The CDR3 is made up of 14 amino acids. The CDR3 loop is CASSRGTSDYEQYF.